The entry that follows covers one TCR beta chain sequence. CDR1 is MDHEN and CDR2 is SYDVKM in the germline V gene. Trimming pared 4 bases from V and 1 base from J, leaving 10 bases between. CDR3 length equals 14 residues. Individuals aged about 18 to 90 years were recruited from 24 US areas. Original data processing: Amplified reference gene primers provided the basis for estimating nucleated cell counts. Clones were sequenced by immunoSEQ multiplex PCR, and TCRdb holds only the in-frame ones, with some missing. V and J calls and clone size are given by that table; D and trimming were obtained from the DNA. The repertoire holds around 200,000 clones, with roughly 86% as singletons. This sample stems from a study of blood T cell repertoires in COVID-19.

Sequences were obtained from PBMCs or T cells enriched from blood (not recorded which). The chain has TRBV28 and TRBJ1-1, with a possible D match to TRBD1 (5 bases). The clonotype was recovered from a man between 18 and 29 years old with acute COVID-19. CDR3 amino acids: CASSYPDRNTEAFF. The CDR3 DNA sequence: TGTGCCAGCAGTTACCCCGACAGGAACACTGAAGCTTTCTTT.